This T cell receptor beta chain is drawn from a study of T cell responses to AZD1222 COVID-19 vaccine. Study results and caveats: Clonal diversity may have been underestimated, and the donors were mostly white British, with more females than males. Of the AZD1222 recipients, only 5 to 7 were seropositive at baseline. The peak T cell response came first, and repertoires were sampled only after it. Nearly half of spike-specific TCRs reportedly target variant regions that are unmutated in the B.1.351 and B.1.1.7 variants.

Generated by immunoSEQ multiplex PCR, the TCRdb table keeps only in-frame clones and is missing some. The sample has some 150,000 clones, around 87% seen once; the top ten hold just over 9%. Unmatched junction bases numbered 8, after V lost 5 bases and J lost 5 bases. The length of the CDR3 is 15 residues. From germline, CDR1 is SGHVS and CDR2 FNYEAQ. Turning to this clone: Its antigen is as yet unknown.

The receptor was derived from an adult who received the AZD1222 COVID-19 vaccine. This specimen consisted of peripheral blood, obtained 28 days after the second AZD1222 dose. The chain uses TRBV7-6 and TRBJ1-5; TRBD1 agrees at 8 bases. In nucleotides, the CDR3 is TGTGCCAGCAGCCCCGGCAGGGGGCTGTATCAGCCCCAGCATTTT. Translating it yields CASSPGRGLYQPQHF.